Listed below are T cell receptor beta chains from one sample, sequenced in a study of cytomegalovirus exposure and HLA in healthy donors. Assay used: immunoSEQ multiplex PCR; TCRdb lists only in-frame clones, some missing. The sample gives about 130,000 clones, around 70% of which show up once; roughly 3% is in the top ten. Sequenced material: PBMCs. The receptors were gathered from a man aged 25 to 40 in good health and CMV-seronegative. The CDR3 runs from the conserved cysteine through the conserved F or W. A D gene is named only where the DNA matches it firmly. Rows give clone size only sometimes, using once, few, many, or a class for an expanded clone.

j_call clone_size d_call v_call cdr3_aa cdr3_nt
TRBJ2-5 NA NA TRBV11-3 CASSLGPYQETQYF TGTGCCAGCAGCTTAGGGCCATATCAAGAGACCCAGTACTTC
TRBJ1-3 few NA TRBV27 CASSGYGDSGNTIYF TGTGCCAGCAGTGGATACGGAGACTCTGGAAACACCATATATTTT
TRBJ2-1 NA NA TRBV9 CASSVVSSYNEQFF TGTGCCAGCAGCGTAGTTTCTAGCTACAATGAGCAGTTCTTC
TRBJ2-7 NA TRBD2 TRBV30 CAWSLGVAGGGEQYF TGTGCCTGGAGTCTGGGGGTAGCGGGAGGGGGCGAGCAGTACTTC
TRBJ2-6 NA NA TRBV27 CASRRGAGANVLTF TGTGCCAGCAGGCGCGGGGCTGGGGCCAACGTCCTGACTTTC
TRBJ1-2 few TRBD1 TRBV7-2 CASSSPGQGYGYTF TGTGCCAGCAGCTCTCCGGGACAGGGGTATGGCTACACCTTC
TRBJ2-7 few TRBD2 TRBV7-8 CASSRVGGSYEQYF TGTGCCAGCAGCAGGGTGGGGGGGTCCTACGAGCAGTACTTC
TRBJ1-2 NA NA TRBV6-5 CAVRFGGNYGYTF TGTGCCGTTAGGTTCGGGGGGAACTATGGCTACACCTTC
TRBJ2-1 NA NA TRBV9 CASSAAEGFGQFF TGTGCCAGCAGCGCAGCGGAAGGGTTTGGGCAGTTCTTC
TRBJ2-7 many NA TRBV27 CASSLSGRGFSYEQYF TGTGCCAGCAGTTTATCCGGAAGGGGCTTTTCCTACGAGCAGTACTTC
TRBJ1-2 NA NA TRBV5-6 CASSFAGSYGYTF TGTGCCAGCAGCTTTGCGGGGAGCTATGGCTACACCTTC
TRBJ2-2 NA NA TRBV10-3 CAISEARGRDTGELFF TGTGCCATCAGTGAAGCTCGGGGAAGGGACACCGGGGAGCTGTTTTTT
TRBJ2-1 few NA TRBV4-2 CASSQDWKGQTYNEQFF TGTGCCAGCAGCCAAGACTGGAAGGGACAAACCTACAATGAGCAGTTCTTC
TRBJ2-1 once NA TRBV4-3 CASSQEAQGFSSEQFF TGCGCCAGCAGCCAAGAAGCCCAGGGGTTTTCCAGTGAGCAGTTCTTC
TRBJ1-1 NA TRBD1 TRBV7-9 CASSSLTGTLTEAFF TGTGCCAGCAGCTCCCTGACAGGGACATTAACTGAAGCTTTCTTT
TRBJ2-5 once NA TRBV15 CATSRVDRQETQYF TGTGCCACCAGCAGAGTAGACAGACAAGAGACCCAGTACTTC
TRBJ1-5 NA NA TRBV28 CASSPPGRGNNQPQHF TGTGCCAGCAGCCCCCCGGGGAGGGGGAACAATCAGCCCCAGCATTTT
TRBJ1-4 NA NA TRBV5-1 CASSLDSTNEKLFF TGCGCCAGCAGCTTGGACTCAACTAATGAAAAACTGTTTTTT
TRBJ2-7 NA NA TRBV30 CAWSVWAGAIDEQYF TGTGCCTGGAGTGTTTGGGCAGGGGCTATCGACGAGCAGTACTTC
TRBJ2-7 NA NA TRBV28 CASSPSDSGTYEQYF TGTGCCAGCAGCCCCTCGGACAGCGGGACCTACGAGCAGTACTTC
TRBJ2-7 NA TRBD2 TRBV30 CAYRGSSYEQYF TGTGCCTACCGCGGGAGCTCCTACGAGCAGTACTTC
TRBJ2-3 NA TRBD2 TRBV2 CASSVLLAGGPSTDTQYF TGTGCCAGCAGTGTACTGCTAGCGGGAGGGCCGAGCACAGATACGCAGTATTTT
TRBJ2-2 NA NA TRBV11-3 CASSWTMTDLNTGELFF TGTGCCAGCAGCTGGACCATGACAGATCTGAACACCGGGGAGCTGTTTTTT
TRBJ1-4 once TRBD1 TRBV4-3 CASSQDPTGNEKLFF TGCGCCAGCAGCCAAGATCCGACAGGGAACGAAAAACTGTTTTTT
TRBJ1-5 NA NA TRBV19 CASSIVPGSNQPQHF TGTGCCAGTAGTATAGTACCCGGTAGCAATCAGCCCCAGCATTTT
TRBJ2-3 NA TRBD1 TRBV16 CASSQRFAGGDTQYF TGTGCCAGCAGCCAACGTTTCGCAGGGGGAGATACGCAGTATTTT
TRBJ2-1 NA NA TRBV28 CASSFLAAYNEQFF TGTGCCAGCAGTTTTCTGGCCGCCTACAATGAGCAGTTCTTC
TRBJ1-5 NA NA TRBV6-5 CASSLAEGPQHF TGTGCCAGCAGTTTGGCGGAGGGGCCCCAGCATTTT
TRBJ2-5 NA TRBD2 TRBV6-1 CASTGTWGGEETQYF TGTGCCAGCACCGGAACTTGGGGGGGGGAAGAGACCCAGTACTTC
TRBJ1-6 NA NA TRBV6-1 CASSALRERFSISPLHF TGTGCCAGCAGTGCCTTACGGGAAAGGTTTAGTATATCACCCCTCCACTTT
TRBJ2-3 NA TRBD2 TRBV4-2 CASSRNGTSGSTDTQYF TGTGCCAGCAGCCGTAATGGGACTAGCGGGAGCACAGATACGCAGTATTTT
TRBJ2-1 NA TRBD2 TRBV6-5 CASSKTSGQYNEQFF TGTGCCAGCAGCAAGACTAGCGGACAATACAATGAGCAGTTCTTC
TRBJ1-6 NA NA TRBV5-6 CASSLGGYGSPLHF TGTGCCAGCAGCTTGGGGGGCTACGGTTCACCCCTCCACTTT
TRBJ2-3 once TRBD2 TRBV7-8 CASSSGLVGDTQYF TGTGCCAGCAGCTCGGGACTAGTCGGAGATACGCAGTATTTT
TRBJ2-7 once NA TRBV5-1 CASSLNVPPSSYEQYF TGCGCCAGCAGCCTGAACGTTCCCCCGAGCTCCTACGAGCAGTACTTC
TRBJ2-5 NA TRBD2 TRBV2 CASSGTSGQETQYF TGTGCCAGCAGTGGGACTAGCGGACAAGAGACCCAGTACTTC
TRBJ1-2 NA NA TRBV30 CAWSFGTGGGYTF TGTGCCTGGAGTTTCGGGACGGGGGGAGGCTACACCTTC
TRBJ1-2 NA NA TRBV9 CASSPHPTGNGYTF TGTGCCAGCAGCCCGCACCCCACAGGGAATGGCTACACCTTC
TRBJ2-7 NA TRBD1 TRBV7-9 CASSATGTGGYEQYF TGTGCCAGCAGCGCAACCGGGACAGGGGGTTACGAGCAGTACTTC
TRBJ2-4 NA TRBD2 TRBV28 CASVAGGPRAKNIQYF TGTGCCAGCGTAGCGGGAGGGCCGAGAGCCAAAAACATTCAGTACTTC
TRBJ2-2 NA NA TRBV29-1 CSVVAQGLGGELFF TGCAGCGTTGTGGCGCAGGGGCTCGGCGGGGAGCTGTTTTTT
TRBJ2-3 once TRBD2 TRBV6-6 CASKLAGSDTQYF TGTGCCAGCAAACTAGCGGGATCTGATACGCAGTATTTT
TRBJ1-3 few NA TRBV7-8 CASSPYRVVPLASGNTIYF TGTGCCAGCAGCCCCTACAGGGTGGTCCCTTTAGCCTCTGGAAACACCATATATTTT
TRBJ2-5 once TRBD2 TRBV4-1 CASSQVQAGGLETQYF TGCGCCAGCAGCCAAGTACAAGCGGGGGGTTTGGAGACCCAGTACTTC
TRBJ2-3 NA TRBD2 TRBV7-9 CASSPARLAGVDTQYF TGTGCCAGCAGCCCCGCCCGACTAGCGGGAGTGGATACGCAGTATTTT